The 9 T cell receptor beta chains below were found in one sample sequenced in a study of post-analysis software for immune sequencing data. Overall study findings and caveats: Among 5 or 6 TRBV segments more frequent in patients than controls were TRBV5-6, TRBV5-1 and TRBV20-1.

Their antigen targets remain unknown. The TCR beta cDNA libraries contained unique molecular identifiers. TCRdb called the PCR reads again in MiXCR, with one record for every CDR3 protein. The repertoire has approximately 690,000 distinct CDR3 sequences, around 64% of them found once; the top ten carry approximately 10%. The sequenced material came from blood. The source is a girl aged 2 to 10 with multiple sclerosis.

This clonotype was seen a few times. The chain's CDR3 is CSARVPRDFSYEQYF. The CDR3 region has the DNA TGCAGTGCTAGAGTCCCCAGGGACTTCTCCTACGAGCAGTACTTC. This chain uses TRBV20-1 with TRBJ2-7; weak D call: TRBD2 (6 bases). Germline loops: CDR1 DFQATT, CDR2 SNEGSKA (reference sequence). The CDR3 spans 15 residues. V was clipped by 1 base and J by 0 bases, with 13 bases between them.

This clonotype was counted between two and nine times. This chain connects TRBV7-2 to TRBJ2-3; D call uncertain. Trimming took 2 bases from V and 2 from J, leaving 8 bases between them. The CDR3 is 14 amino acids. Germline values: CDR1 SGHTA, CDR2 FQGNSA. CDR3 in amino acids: CASSLSKITDTQYF. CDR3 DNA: TGTGCCAGCAGCTTAAGCAAGATCACAGATACGCAGTATTTT. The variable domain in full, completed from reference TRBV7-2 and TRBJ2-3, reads GAGVSQSPSNKVTEKGKDVELRCDPISGHTALYWYRQSLGQGLEFLIYFQGNSAPDKSGLPSDRFSAERTGGSVSTLTIQRTQQEDSAVYLCASSLSKITDTQYFGPGTRLTVL.

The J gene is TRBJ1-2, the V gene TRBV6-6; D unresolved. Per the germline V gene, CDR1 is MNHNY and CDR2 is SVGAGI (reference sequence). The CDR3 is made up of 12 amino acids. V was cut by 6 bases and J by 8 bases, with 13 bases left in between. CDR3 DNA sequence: TGTGCCAGCAGCACCCTTGGGCAGGGCTACACCTTC. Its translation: CASSTLGQGYTF.

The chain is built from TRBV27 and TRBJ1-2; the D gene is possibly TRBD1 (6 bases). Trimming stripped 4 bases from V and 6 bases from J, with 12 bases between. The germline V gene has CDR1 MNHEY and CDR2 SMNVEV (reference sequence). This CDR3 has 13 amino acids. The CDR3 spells CASSSHWTDGYTF. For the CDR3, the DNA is TGTGCCAGCAGTTCCCACTGGACAGATGGCTACACCTTC.

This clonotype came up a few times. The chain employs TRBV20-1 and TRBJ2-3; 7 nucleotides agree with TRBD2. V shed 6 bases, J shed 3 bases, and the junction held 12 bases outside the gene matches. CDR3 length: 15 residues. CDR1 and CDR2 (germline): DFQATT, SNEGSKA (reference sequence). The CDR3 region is CSASRLAVGTDTQYF. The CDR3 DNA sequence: TGCAGTGCAAGCAGGCTAGCGGTGGGTACAGATACGCAGTATTTT.

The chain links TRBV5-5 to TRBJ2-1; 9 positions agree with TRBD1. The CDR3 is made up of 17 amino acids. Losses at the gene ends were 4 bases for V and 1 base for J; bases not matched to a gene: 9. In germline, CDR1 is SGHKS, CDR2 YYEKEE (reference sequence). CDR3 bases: TGTGCCAGCAGCCGCCCCCGGGACAGGGAGTCCTACAATGAGCAGTTCTTC. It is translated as CASSRPRDRESYNEQFF.

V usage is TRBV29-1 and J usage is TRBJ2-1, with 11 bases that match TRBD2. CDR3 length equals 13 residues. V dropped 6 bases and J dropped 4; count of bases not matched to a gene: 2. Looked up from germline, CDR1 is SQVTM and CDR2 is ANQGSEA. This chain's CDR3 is CSVTSGTYNEQFF. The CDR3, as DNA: TGCAGCGTGACTAGCGGGACGTACAATGAGCAGTTCTTC.

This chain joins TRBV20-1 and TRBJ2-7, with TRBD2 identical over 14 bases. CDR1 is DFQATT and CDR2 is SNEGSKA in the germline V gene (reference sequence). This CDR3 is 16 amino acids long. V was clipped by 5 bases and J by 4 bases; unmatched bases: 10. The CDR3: CSARLAGTSGGYEQYF. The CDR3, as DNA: TGCAGTGCTCGACTAGCTGGGACTAGCGGGGGTTACGAGCAGTACTTC.

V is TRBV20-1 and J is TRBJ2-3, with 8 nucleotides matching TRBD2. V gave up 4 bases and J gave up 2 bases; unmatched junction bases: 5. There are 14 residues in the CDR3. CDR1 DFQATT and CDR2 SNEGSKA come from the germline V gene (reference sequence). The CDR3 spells CSATTGGVTDTQYF. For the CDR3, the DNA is TGCAGTGCTACTACCGGGGGGGTCACAGATACGCAGTATTTT.